This T cell receptor (beta chain) was recovered during a study of molecular identifiers for immune sequencing clone quantification. The overall study: With replicates, the RNA of approximately 22,000 or 94,000 naive CD8 cells was split five ways and four were sequenced.

Overall study results and limits: Clonotypes surpassing 20 RNA copies contained over 99% of effector molecules, versus under 1% in naive cells.

This clonotype was picked up many times. Its specificity is unknown. Naive CD8 T cells underwent sorting with the CD8+CD4-CCR7+CD45RA+ definition. Library preparation followed earlier protocols using designated TCR primers. TCRdb re-called the PCR reads through MiXCR, storing one row per CDR3 protein. The sample lists nearly 650,000 distinct CDR3 sequences; 25% were seen once. The CDR3 runs 14 residues. Germline CDR1 and CDR2: PRHDT and FYEKMQ (reference sequence). Trimming removed 7 bases at V and 6 bases at J, with 17 bases between. The specimen sequenced was naive CD8+ T cells from blood, with Jurkat cell RNA spiked in. As to subset: FACS-sorted CD8+CD4-CCR7+CD45RA+ naive T cells. The J gene is TRBJ2-3, the V gene TRBV13; D is undetermined. The clonotype comes from a human donor in good health. Some libraries in this study had Jurkat cell RNA spiked in. CDR3 nucleotide sequence: TGTGCCAGCACCCCTCCCAGCCGATGGGATACGCAGTATTTT. Amino acids: CASTPPSRWDTQYF. Looking up the rest from reference TRBV13 and TRBJ2-3 gives the full variable domain: AAGVIQSPRHLIKEKRETATLKCYPIPRHDTVYWYQQGPGQDPQFLISFYEKMQSDKGSIPDRFSAQQFSDYHSELNMSSLELGDSALYFCASTPPSRWDTQYFGPGTRLTVL.